The rows below give T cell receptor beta chains drawn from one sample of a study of shared clonotypes between healthy human individuals. Assay: immunoSEQ multiplex PCR; the TCRdb copy retains only in-frame clones and omits some. The sample has over a million clones, roughly 96% seen once. The sequenced sample was naive CD4+ T cells sorted from blood. These receptors were taken from a man aged 30 to 45 in good health. The CDR3 runs from the conserved cysteine through the conserved F or W. D genes are given only for firm matches.

>TRBD2|TRBJ2-5|TRBV5-1
TGCGCCAGCAGCTTGGACGGGAGGGCCGTCGAGACCCAGTACTTC
CASSLDGRAVETQYF
>TRBD1|TRBJ1-5|TRBV28
TGTGCCAGCAGTTTATGGCAGGGGGACGGCAATCAGCCCCAGCATTTT
CASSLWQGDGNQPQHF
>NA|TRBJ1-4|TRBV4-3
TGCGCCAGCAGCCAAGCCGGGACGGGCAATGAAAAACTGTTTTTT
CASSQAGTGNEKLFF
>NA|TRBJ1-5|TRBV28
TGTGCCAGCACCGGACCAGGGTTCGGCAATCAGCCCCAGCATTTT
CASTGPGFGNQPQHF
>NA|TRBJ1-5|TRBV6-6
TGTGCCAGCAGTTATGGAGGGGACGGTGGCAATCAGCCCCAGCATTTT
CASSYGGDGGNQPQHF
>TRBD1|TRBJ2-1|TRBV9
TGTGCCAGCAGCGTAGGGACAGGGCATTACAATGAGCAGTTCTTC
CASSVGTGHYNEQFF
>NA|TRBJ2-7|TRBV18
TGTGCCAGCTCCCCCATATCGGGGGATCGACCCTACGAGCAGTACTTC
CASSPISGDRPYEQYF
>TRBD1|TRBJ2-1|TRBV5-4
TGTGCCAGCAGTTTCCCCGGGACAGGGTGGGTTGGCGTCTCCTACAATGAGCAGTTCTTC
CASSFPGTGWVGVSYNEQFF
>TRBD1|TRBJ1-5|TRBV10-3
TGTGCCATCAGTGAGTCGGAGACAGGGTCAGGAGTGGGCAATCAGCCCCAGCATTTT
CAISESETGSGVGNQPQHF
>TRBD1|TRBJ2-5|TRBV5-1
TGCGCCAGCAGCTTACTGAGCCCGGACAGGGCTGAGACCCAGTACTTC
CASSLLSPDRAETQYF
>NA|TRBJ2-1|TRBV9
TGTGCCAGCAGTTCTTCTGGGGGAGTCCTTCGTTATGAGCAGTTCTTC
CASSSSGGVLRYEQFF